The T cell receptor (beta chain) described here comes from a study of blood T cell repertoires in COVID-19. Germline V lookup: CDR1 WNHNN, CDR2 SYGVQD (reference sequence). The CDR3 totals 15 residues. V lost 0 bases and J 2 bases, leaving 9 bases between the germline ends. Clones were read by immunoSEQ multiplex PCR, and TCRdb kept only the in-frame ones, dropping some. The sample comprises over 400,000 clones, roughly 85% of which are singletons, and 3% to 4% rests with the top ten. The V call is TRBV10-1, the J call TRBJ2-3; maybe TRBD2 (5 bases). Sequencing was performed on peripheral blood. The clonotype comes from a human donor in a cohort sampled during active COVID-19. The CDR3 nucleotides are TGCGCCAGCAGTGAGTCGGTCGGGGACACAGATACGCAGTATTTT. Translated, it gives CASSESVGDTDTQYF.